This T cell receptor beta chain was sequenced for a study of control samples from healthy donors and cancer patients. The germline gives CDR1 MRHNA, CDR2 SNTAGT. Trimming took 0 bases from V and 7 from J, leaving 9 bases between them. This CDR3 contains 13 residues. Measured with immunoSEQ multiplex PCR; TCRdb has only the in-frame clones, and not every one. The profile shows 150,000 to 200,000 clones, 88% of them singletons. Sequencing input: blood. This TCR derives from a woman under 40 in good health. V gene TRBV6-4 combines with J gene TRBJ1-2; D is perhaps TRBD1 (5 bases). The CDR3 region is CASSDSGGSGYTF. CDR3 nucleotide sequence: TGTGCCAGCAGTGACTCTGGGGGTAGTGGCTACACCTTC.